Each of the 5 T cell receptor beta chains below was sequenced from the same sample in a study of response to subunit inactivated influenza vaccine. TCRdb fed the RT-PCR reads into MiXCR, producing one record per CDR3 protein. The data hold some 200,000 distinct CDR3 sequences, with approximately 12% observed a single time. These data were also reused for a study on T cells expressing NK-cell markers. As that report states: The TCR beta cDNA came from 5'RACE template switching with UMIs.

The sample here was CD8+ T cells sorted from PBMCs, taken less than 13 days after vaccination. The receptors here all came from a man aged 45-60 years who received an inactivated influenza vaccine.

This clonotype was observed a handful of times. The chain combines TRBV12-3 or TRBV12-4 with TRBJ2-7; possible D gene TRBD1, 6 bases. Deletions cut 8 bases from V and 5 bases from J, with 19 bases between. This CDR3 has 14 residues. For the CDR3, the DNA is TGTGCCAGCCGCTCCGCAGGGGCGGTCGACGAGCAGTACTTC. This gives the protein CASRSAGAVDEQYF.

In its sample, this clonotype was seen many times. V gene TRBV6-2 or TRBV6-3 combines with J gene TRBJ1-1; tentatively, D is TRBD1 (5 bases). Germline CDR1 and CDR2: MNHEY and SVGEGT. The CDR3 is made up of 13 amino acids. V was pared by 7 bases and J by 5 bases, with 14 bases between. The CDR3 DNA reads TGTGCCAGCACCCAAGGTGGGGGGACTGAAGCTTTCTTT. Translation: CASTQGGGTEAFF.

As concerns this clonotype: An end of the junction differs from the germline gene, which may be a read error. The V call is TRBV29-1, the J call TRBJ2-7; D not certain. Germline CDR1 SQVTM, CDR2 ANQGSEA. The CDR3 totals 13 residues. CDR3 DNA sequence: TGCAGCGTTGAGGTGACAACCACCTACGAGCACTACTTC. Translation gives CSVEVTTTYEHYF.

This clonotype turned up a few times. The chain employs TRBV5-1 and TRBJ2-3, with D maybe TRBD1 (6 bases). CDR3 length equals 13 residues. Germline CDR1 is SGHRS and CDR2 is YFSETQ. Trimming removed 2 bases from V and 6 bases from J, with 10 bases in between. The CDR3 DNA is TGCGCCAGCAGCTTTGGGGGCGCCGATACGCAGTATTTT. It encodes CASSFGGADTQYF. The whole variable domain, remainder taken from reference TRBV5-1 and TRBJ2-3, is KAGVTQTPRYLIKTRGQQVTLSCSPISGHRSVSWYQQTPGQGLQFLFEYFSETQRNKGNFPGRFSGRQFSNSRSEMNVSTLELGDSALYLCASSFGGADTQYFGPGTRLTVL.

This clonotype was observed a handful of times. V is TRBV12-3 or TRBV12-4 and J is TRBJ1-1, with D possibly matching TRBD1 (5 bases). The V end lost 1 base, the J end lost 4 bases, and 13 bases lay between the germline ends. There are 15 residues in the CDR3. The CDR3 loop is CASSLGAGGFTEAFF. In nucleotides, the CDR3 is TGTGCCAGCAGTTTAGGGGCCGGGGGTTTCACTGAAGCTTTCTTT.